This TCR beta chain came from a study of CD8 T cells in ankylosing spondylitis. Study-wide points: Several of the motif variants were reported before in synovial fluid and blood from reactive arthritis. Reportedly, disease-linked clones are significantly enriched in ankylosing spondylitis patients' matched synovial fluid. Relatively scarce in peripheral blood, disease-linked clones were CD8+.

This clonotype was recorded many times. What it recognizes is unknown. TCR beta libraries were made by quantitative 5'-RACE with molecular barcodes. One entry per CDR3 protein, called by TCRdb with MiXCR from the 5' RACE reads. This sample has more than 300,000 distinct CDR3 sequences, with around 10% found just once. The CDR3 has 13 amino acids. Trimming removed 7 bases at V and 2 bases at J, with 9 bases between. This TCR came from a female donor with ankylosing spondylitis or in good health (not recorded which). The chain links TRBV12-3 or TRBV12-4 to TRBJ2-1; perhaps TRBD1 as D (6 bases). The specimen was blood, either unsorted or a sorted T cell fraction (not recorded which). The CDR3 loop is CASTEGAYNEQFF. CDR3 in DNA: TGTGCCAGCACAGAGGGGGCCTACAATGAGCAGTTCTTC.